Presented here are 20 T cell receptor beta chains from one specimen sequenced in a study of T cell clusters in autoimmune cytopenias. TRB was amplified from 250 ng of peripheral blood genomic DNA per sample. Multiplex touch-down PCR amplified TRB using TRB-A and TRB-B pools in one tube. After re-calling the multiplex PCR reads, TCRdb lists one entry per CDR3 protein, DNA absent. This table holds 5,500 to 6,500 distinct CDR3 sequences. The sample was peripheral blood. The receptors shown here come from a human donor with an autoimmune cytopenia or autoimmune hepatitis (not recorded which).

This chain uses TRBV28 with TRBJ2-5. Germline CDR1 is MDHEN and CDR2 is SYDVKM. This CDR3 spans 13 amino acids. CDR3 amino acids: CASSEDQKETQYF. The whole variable domain, remainder taken from reference TRBV28 and TRBJ2-5, is DVKVTQSSRYLVKRTGEKVFLECVQDMDHENMFWYRQDPGLGLRLIYFSYDVKMKEKGDIPEGYSVSREKKERFSLILESASTNQTSMYLCASSEDQKETQYFGPGTRLLVL.

This clonotype is deemed medium-sized by its frequency. This rearrangement joins TRBV6-1 to TRBJ2-7; lacking DNA, the TRBD1 call made by TCRdb goes unchecked. Germline values: CDR1 MNHNS, CDR2 SASEGT. CDR3 length: 14 residues. CDR3 loop: CASIPTGGPYEQYF.

The CDR3: CASSLGPSGGAQETQYF. The V and J genes are TRBV7-2 and TRBJ2-5; TCRdb's D call, TRBD2, is unchecked because there is no DNA. The CDR3 runs 17 residues. Germline V gene lookup returns CDR1 SGHTA and CDR2 FQGNSA. Full variable domain (remainder filled in from reference TRBV7-2 and TRBJ2-5): GAGVSQSPSNKVTEKGKDVELRCDPISGHTALYWYRQSLGQGLEFLIYFQGNSAPDKSGLPSDRFSAERTGGSVSTLTIQRTQQEDSAVYLCASSLGPSGGAQETQYFGPGTRLLVL.

The genes are TRBV12-3 or TRBV12-4 and TRBJ2-3; TCRdb indicates TRBD1, and absent DNA this call remains unverified. This CDR3 has 15 residues. The chain's CDR3 is CASSLGGAGTDTQYF.

The chain joins TRBV10-3 to TRBJ2-1; TCRdb indicates TRBD1, and absent DNA this call remains unverified. Germline CDR1 and CDR2: ENHRY and SYGVKD. The CDR3 runs to 17 residues. This CDR3 reads CAISGQATGQGTHEQFF.

This clonotype is labeled medium-sized based on frequency. The rearrangement joins TRBV6-5 to TRBJ2-7; TCRdb's D gene call, TRBD1, goes unchecked for lack of DNA. Germline V gene sequence: CDR1 MNHEY, CDR2 SVGAGI. The CDR3 runs 14 residues. CDR3 sequence: CASRPGAGSYEQYF.

In terms of frequency, this clonotype is medium-sized. This chain links TRBV29-1 with TRBJ2-7; TCRdb indicates TRBD1, and absent DNA this call remains unverified. This CDR3 has 14 amino acids. Per the germline V gene, CDR1 is SQVTM and CDR2 is ANQGSEA. The CDR3 reads CSVWTGGAGYEQYF.

The rearrangement links TRBV20-1 to TRBJ2-5; no DNA is available, so the TRBD1 call from TCRdb remains unchecked. The CDR3 length is 18 residues. Germline V gene data show CDR1 as DFQATT and CDR2 as SNEGSKA (reference sequence). The CDR3 region is CSARDSPYGTDVVETQYF.

The CDR3 is CSARDTSSYNEQFF. The rearrangement uses TRBV20-1 and TRBJ2-1. This CDR3 comprises 14 residues. Per germline, CDR1 DFQATT and CDR2 SNEGSKA (reference sequence).

The genes are TRBV7-9 and TRBJ1-1. The CDR3 is made up of 13 amino acids. Germline values: CDR1 SEHNR, CDR2 FQNEAQ (reference sequence). The CDR3 reads CASSLERAPEAFF.

The chain employs TRBV20-1 and TRBJ2-3. CDR1 DFQATT and CDR2 SNEGSKA come from the germline V gene (reference sequence). CDR3 length: 12 residues. CDR3 loop: CSTSGSTDTQYF.

The chain joins TRBV28 to TRBJ1-5; TCRdb gives TRBD1 as the D gene, but with no DNA this cannot be confirmed. The CDR3 is 14 residues long. Germline CDR1 MDHEN, CDR2 SYDVKM. The CDR3 loop is CASSLRTGHQPQHF.

The chain employs TRBV28 and TRBJ2-5; TCRdb reports TRBD1, a call that lacks DNA to check it against. This CDR3 is built from 14 residues. Germline V gene sequence: CDR1 MDHEN, CDR2 SYDVKM. This chain's CDR3 is CASRQTGGQETQYF.

The rearrangement joins TRBV7-9 to TRBJ1-4; TCRdb names TRBD1, which stays unverified in the absence of DNA. There are 14 residues in the CDR3. CDR1 and CDR2 (germline): SEHNR, FQNEAQ (reference sequence). The chain's CDR3 is CACETGAFNEKLFF.

The chain couples TRBV5-1 to TRBJ1-1; lacking DNA, the TRBD1 call made by TCRdb goes unchecked. CDR1 and CDR2 from the germline V gene are SGHRS and YFSETQ. CDR3 length equals 14 residues. The CDR3 loop is CASSSGTGATEAFF.

By frequency, this clonotype registers medium-sized (0.01 to 0.1%). This rearrangement joins TRBV6-1 to TRBJ1-2; absent DNA, TCRdb's TRBD1 call cannot be checked. This CDR3 is built from 15 residues. Germline loops: CDR1 MNHNS, CDR2 SASEGT. The CDR3 loop reads CASSRTGTALYGYTF.

Measured by frequency, this clonotype is medium-sized. The rearrangement joins TRBV7-2 to TRBJ2-1; no DNA is available, so the TRBD2 call from TCRdb remains unchecked. The CDR3 is 18 amino acids. In germline, CDR1 is SGHTA, CDR2 FQGNSA. CDR3 sequence: CASSLGVGGTRSYNEQFF.

V gene TRBV5-1 combines with J gene TRBJ1-1; there is no DNA to check the TCRdb D call of TRBD1. CDR1 SGHRS and CDR2 YFSETQ come from the germline V gene. This CDR3 spans 13 amino acids. Here the CDR3 reads CASSYQGDTEAFF. Variable domain in full (rest from reference TRBV5-1 and TRBJ1-1): KAGVTQTPRYLIKTRGQQVTLSCSPISGHRSVSWYQQTPGQGLQFLFEYFSETQRNKGNFPGRFSGRQFSNSRSEMNVSTLELGDSALYLCASSYQGDTEAFFGQGTRLTVV.

This sequence joins TRBV28 and TRBJ2-3; TCRdb's D call of TRBD2 is untestable without DNA. The CDR3 has 15 residues. Germline CDR1 is MDHEN and CDR2 is SYDVKM. CDR3 in amino acids: CASRIPGLSADTQYF.

This clonotype is called large based on its frequency. The V gene is TRBV6-2 or TRBV6-3, the J gene TRBJ2-1; the TRBD1 assignment by TCRdb is unverifiable without DNA. This CDR3 contains 14 residues. From germline, CDR1 is MNHEY and CDR2 SVGEGT. This chain's CDR3 is CASSKPGQNNEQFF.